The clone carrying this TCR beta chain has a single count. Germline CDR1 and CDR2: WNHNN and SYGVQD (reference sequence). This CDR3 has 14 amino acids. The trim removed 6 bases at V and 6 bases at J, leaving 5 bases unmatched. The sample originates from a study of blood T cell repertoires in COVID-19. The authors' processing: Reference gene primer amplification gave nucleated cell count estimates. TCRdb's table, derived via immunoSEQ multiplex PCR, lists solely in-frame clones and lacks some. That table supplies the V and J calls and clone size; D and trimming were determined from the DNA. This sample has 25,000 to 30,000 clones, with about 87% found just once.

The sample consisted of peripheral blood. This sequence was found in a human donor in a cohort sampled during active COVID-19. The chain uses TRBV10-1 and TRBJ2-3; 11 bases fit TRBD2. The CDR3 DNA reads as TGCGCCAGCAGCAATAGCGGGGGGGCCGATACGCAGTATTTT. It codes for CASSNSGGADTQYF.